This T cell receptor (beta chain) was sequenced in a study of blood T cell repertoires in COVID-19 (dated by TCRdb to 2020 to 2022). With respect to the entire study: Samples from collaborators originated in the United States, Italy and Spain and spanned both the acute and convalescent phases of COVID-19. The prospective study material was composed of cDNA or gDNA derived from T cells, B-cell-depleted T cells, or PBMCs. The dataset comprised deeply sampled blood TCRbeta repertoires from subjects exposed to, actively infected with, or recovered from COVID-19. The repertoires were released in a freely available public database meant as a resource for research on the immune response to SARS-CoV-2. The samples were drawn from the first 160 participants of the ongoing ImmuneRACE study and from more than 1,000 subjects provided by 6 global collaborators. The sample metadata nearly always contained a de-identified subject ID, COVID-19 status, age in years and sex. Where available, HLA class I and class II types were obtained from metadata supplied by the sample provider rather than from assay-based typing.

The sample holds a few counts of this clone. Its antigen target is currently unknown. Base qualities were left out, and no much larger clone turns up one base away. Overall study outcomes, separate from this receptor: How much clinical and demographic metadata was included differed by source and by participant, and the metadata was provided uncurated.

V ends up 2 bases short and J 5 bases short, with an unmatched junction base count of 13. Per the germline V gene, MNHNS is the CDR1 and SASEGT is the CDR2. The CDR3 numbers 17 residues from cysteine through phenylalanine. The only DNA kept is the CDR3, 51 bases in frame from the first base. In Seattle, one collaborating source enrolled patients while the infection was active and tracked those patients longitudinally over the course of disease. Whole blood was collected in K2EDTA tubes by collaborating institutions according to the institutions' own protocols. For TCRbeta analysis, collaborators shipped samples as frozen whole blood, isolated PBMCs, or DNA extracted from either of those sample types. The immunoSEQ Assay, a bias-controlled multiplex PCR, was used to amplify TCRbeta CDR3 regions from genomic DNA. As for how the authors treated the data: Nucleated cell counts per sample were estimated from amplification of reference gene primers within the assay. To quantify the absolute abundance of each unique TCRbeta CDR3 rearrangement, sequence reads were collapsed and filtered. Productive Simpson clonality was computed per sample as the square root of Simpson's diversity index over productive rearrangements. What TCRdb holds here is the immuneACCESS table cut down to in-frame rearrangements. Part of the clones is not present; checked against another copy, under half of the missing clones reflect an unresolved V gene, and the others are unexplained. The DNA was the basis for D and trimming; V, J and clone size are from that table. This sample has about 180,000 clones in its table, and approximately 81% of those were observed once. The ten largest make up around a sixth of the sample.

This TCR derives from a person aged 70 to 80 with COVID-19, enrolled during active disease. This receptor chain uses TRBV6-1 and TRBJ2-5, and TRBD2 aligns with 8 junction nucleotides. Sequenced input: peripheral blood. The bases are TGTGCCAGCAGTGAATACAAACTGACCGGGAGGGTGGAGACCCAGTACTTC. Translated, it gives CASSEYKLTGRVETQYF.